The 32 T cell receptor beta chains below all came from one sample that was sequenced in a study of radiation and T cells in renal cell carcinoma. Profiled with immunoSEQ multiplex PCR; TCRdb holds only in-frame clones, not every one. The table shows roughly 64,000 clones, with about 80% occurring only once. Specified time point: blood 4 weeks post-SBRT, at nephrectomy. Indicated treatment: 15 Gy SBRT to primary tumor, nephrectomy 4 weeks later. The sample was blood, taken from a patient whose treatment included radiotherapy and nephrectomy. The receptors originated from a man aged 60 to 75 with renal cell carcinoma.

The chain recombines TRBV9 with TRBJ2-1, with D uncertain. Germline values: CDR1 SGDLS, CDR2 YYNGEE. The CDR3 length is 15 residues. Trimming removed 0 bases from V and 8 bases from J, with 15 bases in between. CDR3 nucleotide sequence: TGTGCCAGCAGCGTAGCTACCCCAGCTAGGGATGAGCAGTTCTTC. This gives the protein CASSVATPARDEQFF.

This clone was seen once. V gene TRBV5-1 combines with J gene TRBJ2-3; D perhaps matches TRBD1 (5 bases). V was clipped by 0 bases and J by 5 bases, with 16 bases between them. CDR3 length: 16 residues. Germline V gene sequence: CDR1 SGHRS, CDR2 YFSETQ. The chain's CDR3 is CASSLEGVGLEDTQYF. CDR3 sequence (DNA): TGCGCCAGCAGCTTGGAAGGGGTAGGCTTGGAAGATACGCAGTATTTT.

This sequence joins TRBV7-8 and TRBJ1-1; no clear D gene. CDR3 length equals 17 residues. V lost 0 bases to trimming and J lost 0 bases, with 14 bases between them. Germline loops: CDR1 SGHVS, CDR2 FQNEAQ. The CDR3 DNA is TGTGCCAGCAGCTTAGCCGTCGTTGGCAGCATGAACACTGAAGCTTTCTTT. Residues: CASSLAVVGSMNTEAFF.

This clone showed up just a few times. The sample has other DNA sequences that encode this CDR3 too. The rearrangement links TRBV29-1 to TRBJ1-1; unclear D gene. Germline CDR1 reads SQVTM; CDR2 reads ANQGSEA. The CDR3 is 10 residues long. V gave up 4 bases and J gave up 5 bases, with 5 bases separating them. CDR3 in amino acids: CSVGGTEAFF. CDR3 sequence (DNA): TGCAGCGTTGGGGGAACTGAAGCTTTCTTT.

This clone was counted a few times. The V call is TRBV4-3, the J call TRBJ2-2, with 7 bases lining up with TRBD1. The V gene's germline CDR1 is LGHNA and CDR2 YSLEER. V trimming: 7 bases; J trimming: 4 bases; junction bases outside the gene matches: 9. This CDR3 spans 15 amino acids. CDR3 nucleotides: TGCGCCAGCACCCAGGGGGACATTCTCACCGGGGAGCTGTTTTTT. Its translation: CASTQGDILTGELFF.

The genes are TRBV6-1 and TRBJ1-2, with D unclear. V was trimmed by 0 bases and J by 7 bases, leaving 12 bases between them. Per the germline V gene, CDR1 is MNHNS and CDR2 is SASEGT. The CDR3 loop spans 14 amino acids. As DNA, the CDR3 is TGTGCCAGCAGTGAAGCGGGTCTTTCCGGTGGCTACACCTTC. This codes for CASSEAGLSGGYTF.

This clone came up once. The V call is TRBV5-4, the J call TRBJ2-2; either TRBD1 or TRBD2 may fit D (5 bases each). CDR1 and CDR2 from the germline V gene are SGHNT and YYREEE (reference sequence). Trimming removed 1 base from V and 3 bases from J, with 7 bases in between. This CDR3 contains 14 residues. CDR3 DNA sequence: TGTGCCAGCAGCTTGAGAGGGGACACCGGGGAGCTGTTTTTT. It encodes CASSLRGDTGELFF.

This chain joins TRBV2 and TRBJ2-1, with D possibly being TRBD2 (6 bases). CDR3 length equals 11 residues. Trimming cost V 5 bases and J 9 bases, with 8 bases left between them. Germline V gene sequence: CDR1 SNHLY, CDR2 FYNNEI. CDR3 bases: TGTGCCAGCAGTCGGGACTTTGAGCAGTTCTTC. This translates into CASSRDFEQFF.

The chain uses TRBV29-1 and TRBJ2-5, with 8 bases lining up with TRBD1. Germline assignment: CDR1 SQVTM and CDR2 ANQGSEA. The CDR3 loop spans 15 amino acids. V shed 1 base, J shed 2 bases, and the junction held 6 bases outside the gene matches. The CDR3 DNA sequence: TGCAGCGTTGAAGGGTGGGGACAGGTTCAAGAGACCCAGTACTTC. This codes for CSVEGWGQVQETQYF. Supplemented by reference TRBV29-1 and TRBJ2-5, the full variable domain reads SAVISQKPSRDICQRGTSLTIQCQVDSQVTMMFWYRQQPGQSLTLIATANQGSEATYESGFVIDKFPISRPNLTFSTLTVSNMSPEDSSIYLCSVEGWGQVQETQYFGPGTRLLVL.

The gene calls are TRBV9 and TRBJ2-5; TRBD2 matches at 11 bases. This CDR3 spans 16 amino acids. Germline-derived CDR1 and CDR2 are SGDLS and YYNGEE. Trimming removed 3 bases from V and 4 bases from J; junction bases left unmatched: 8. This CDR3 is CASSAQDLAGGETQYF. CDR3 nucleotide sequence: TGTGCCAGCAGCGCCCAAGATCTAGCGGGGGGAGAGACCCAGTACTTC.

V and J are TRBV5-1 and TRBJ2-2; TRBD2 aligns across 13 bases. The germline CDR1 and CDR2 sequences are SGHRS and YFSETQ. The CDR3 contains 19 residues. Trimming at V came to 4 bases and at J to 3 bases, leaving 12 bases not matched to a gene. This CDR3 is CASSHQPTSGGTDTGELFF. The DNA for the CDR3 is TGCGCCAGCAGCCATCAACCGACTAGCGGGGGGACCGACACCGGGGAGCTGTTTTTT. Supplemented by reference TRBV5-1 and TRBJ2-2, the full variable domain reads KAGVTQTPRYLIKTRGQQVTLSCSPISGHRSVSWYQQTPGQGLQFLFEYFSETQRNKGNFPGRFSGRQFSNSRSEMNVSTLELGDSALYLCASSHQPTSGGTDTGELFFGEGSRLTVL.

The J gene is TRBJ2-5, the V gene TRBV7-2, with 11 bases aligning to TRBD1. The trim removed 5 bases at V and 4 bases at J, leaving 3 bases unmatched. The CDR3 has 14 amino acids. Looked up from germline, CDR1 is SGHTA and CDR2 is FQGNSA. The CDR3 DNA reads TGTGCCAGCAGCCCGGACAGGGGGCCAGAGACCCAGTACTTC. This gives the protein CASSPDRGPETQYF.

The chain has TRBV19 and TRBJ1-1, with 8 bases fitting TRBD1. The V gene's germline CDR1 is LNHDA and CDR2 SQIVND (reference sequence). J gave up 1 base and V 5 bases, and 3 bases lay outside the gene matches. The CDR3 runs 14 residues. The CDR3 reads CASSEQGGNTEAFF. The CDR3 bases are TGTGCCAGTAGTGAACAGGGGGGGAACACTGAAGCTTTCTTT. Full variable domain (rest looked up from reference TRBV19 and TRBJ1-1): DGGITQSPKYLFRKEGQNVTLSCEQNLNHDAMYWYRQDPGQGLRLIYYSQIVNDFQKGDIAEGYSVSREKKESFPLTVTSAQKNPTAFYLCASSEQGGNTEAFFGQGTRLTVV.

This sequence joins TRBV28 and TRBJ1-5; D is possibly TRBD1 (6 bases). CDR3 length equals 15 residues. Between the trimmed V and J ends, which lost 1 base and 6 bases, there was a span of 13 bases. Germline CDR1 reads MDHEN; CDR2 reads SYDVKM. CDR3 protein: CASSLSAEGVQPQHF. For the CDR3, the DNA is TGTGCCAGCAGTTTATCGGCAGAGGGGGTTCAGCCCCAGCATTTT.

The chain employs TRBV9 and TRBJ2-1; perhaps TRBD2 as D (6 bases). V was clipped by 2 bases and J by 0 bases, with 12 bases between them. This CDR3 contains 16 residues. Germline V gene data show CDR1 as SGDLS and CDR2 as YYNGEE. CDR3 loop: CASSVGGASSYNEQFF. As DNA, the CDR3 is TGTGCCAGCAGCGTCGGGGGAGCCTCCTCCTACAATGAGCAGTTCTTC. The full variable domain, its missing parts supplied by reference TRBV9 and TRBJ2-1, is DSGVTQTPKHLITATGQRVTLRCSPRSGDLSVYWYQQSLDQGLQFLIQYYNGEERAKGNILERFSAQQFPDLHSELNLSSLELGDSALYFCASSVGGASSYNEQFFGPGTRLTVL.

The chain uses TRBV10-2 and TRBJ1-2, with D perhaps TRBD1 (5 bases). Trimming took off 6 bases at V and 8 bases at J, with 16 bases between the two ends. Germline CDR1 reads WSHSY; CDR2 reads SAAADI. The CDR3 covers 13 residues. The CDR3 region is CASSDVGGDGYTF. The DNA of the CDR3 is TGCGCCAGCAGCGACGTCGGGGGGGACGGCTACACCTTC.

V usage is TRBV11-3 and J usage is TRBJ2-2; 7 bases map to TRBD1. V was clipped by 3 bases and J by 6 bases; unmatched bases: 7. This CDR3 has 15 amino acids. The germline V gene has CDR1 SGHNT and CDR2 YENEEA. The CDR3 sequence: CASSFDRALAGELFF. As DNA, the CDR3 is TGTGCCAGCAGCTTCGACAGGGCGTTGGCCGGGGAGCTGTTTTTT.

V gene TRBV2 combines with J gene TRBJ2-4; the match to TRBD1 covers 7 bases. The CDR3 totals 16 residues. J gave up 5 bases and V 7 bases, and 14 bases lay outside the gene matches. The V gene's germline CDR1 is SNHLY and CDR2 FYNNEI. The CDR3 spells CASTQLRAQGQNIQYF. The CDR3 bases are TGTGCCAGCACTCAGTTGAGGGCACAGGGGCAAAACATTCAGTACTTC.

The V gene is TRBV2, the J gene TRBJ2-7; 8 bases line up with TRBD1. Trimming removed 4 bases from V and 3 bases from J; junction bases left unmatched: 5. The CDR3 extends over 14 amino acids. In germline, CDR1 is SNHLY, CDR2 FYNNEI. CDR3 in DNA: TGTGCCAGCAGTGCTTTAGGGACAGGCTACGAGCAGTACTTC. Its protein product is CASSALGTGYEQYF.

Comment on this clone: The sample holds other DNA sequences that translate to the same CDR3. The chain is built from TRBV10-3 and TRBJ1-1, with D hard to call. Germline V CDR1 and CDR2: ENHRY, SYGVKD. The CDR3 loop spans 11 amino acids. Trimming left V 4 bases short and J 7 bases short, with 7 bases between. Here the CDR3 reads CAISGRIEAFF. The CDR3 DNA sequence: TGTGCCATCAGTGGACGAATTGAAGCTTTCTTT.

The genes are TRBV28 and TRBJ1-5, with 11 bases that match TRBD1. V was pared by 4 bases and J by 0 bases, with 5 bases of the junction left unmatched. This CDR3 contains 17 residues. Germline V gene lookup returns CDR1 MDHEN and CDR2 SYDVKM. The CDR3 nucleotides read TGTGCCAGCAGTTCCGGACAGGGGGCTTTTAGCAATCAGCCCCAGCATTTT. Translating it yields CASSSGQGAFSNQPQHF.

This rearrangement joins TRBV2 to TRBJ1-2; D is unresolved. V was pared by 7 bases and J by 4 bases, with 13 bases between. CDR1 SNHLY and CDR2 FYNNEI come from the germline V gene. The CDR3 has 13 residues. CDR3 DNA sequence: TGTGCCAGCACCCGGTCCAAGCTCTATGGCTACACCTTC. The encoded protein is CASTRSKLYGYTF. The whole variable domain, filled in from reference TRBV2 and TRBJ1-2, reads EPEVTQTPSHQVTQMGQEVILRCVPISNHLYFYWYRQILGQKVEFLVSFYNNEISEKSEIFDDQFSVERPDGSNFTLKIRSTKLEDSAMYFCASTRSKLYGYTFGSGTRLTVV.

The chain is built from TRBV7-2 and TRBJ2-1, with D perhaps given as TRBD1 or TRBD2 (5 bases each). V was trimmed by 5 bases and J by 2 bases, leaving 13 bases between them. CDR1 and CDR2 (germline): SGHTA, FQGNSA. This CDR3 spans 15 amino acids. The CDR3 sequence is CASSLRDGTYNEQFF. Here the CDR3 DNA reads TGTGCCAGCAGCCTCCGGGACGGAACCTACAATGAGCAGTTCTTC.

The chain combines TRBV18 with TRBJ1-4; D is unresolved. The CDR3 runs to 15 residues. The germline CDR1 and CDR2 sequences are KGHSH and LQKENI. Deletions cut 1 base from V and 3 bases from J, with 9 bases between. The CDR3 DNA follows: TGTGCCAGCTCACCACGCGGGGATCCTAATGAAAAACTGTTTTTT. This translates into CASSPRGDPNEKLFF. The full variable domain, its missing parts supplied by reference TRBV18 and TRBJ1-4, is NAGVMQNPRHLVRRRGQEARLRCSPMKGHSHVYWYRQLPEEGLKFMVYLQKENIIDESGMPKERFSAEFPKEGPSILRIQQVVRGDSAAYFCASSPRGDPNEKLFFGSGTQLSVL.

This clone was seen a few times. The genes are TRBV9 and TRBJ2-2; D uncertain. V dropped 3 bases and J dropped 5 bases, with 11 bases sitting between them. The CDR3 extends over 14 amino acids. The germline CDR1 and CDR2 sequences are SGDLS and YYNGEE. CDR3: CASSGLDETGELFF. The DNA for the CDR3 is TGTGCCAGCAGCGGACTCGACGAGACCGGGGAGCTGTTTTTT.

This rearrangement joins TRBV6-5 to TRBJ2-7, with 8 nucleotides matching TRBD1. The CDR3 consists of 13 residues. Germline V gives CDR1 MNHEY, CDR2 SVGAGI. Trimming at V came to 7 bases and at J to 2 bases, leaving 4 bases not matched to a gene. The chain's CDR3 is CASIGQGPYEQYF. DNA for the CDR3: TGTGCCAGCATCGGACAGGGTCCCTACGAGCAGTACTTC.

The rearrangement joins TRBV13 to TRBJ1-6; D possibly corresponds to TRBD1 (5 bases). CDR1 and CDR2 (germline): PRHDT, FYEKMQ (reference sequence). This CDR3 is built from 15 residues. V lost 5 bases to trimming and J lost 0 bases, with 8 bases between them. The CDR3: CASSPDSSYNSPLHF. DNA of the CDR3: TGTGCCAGCAGCCCCGACAGCTCCTATAATTCACCCCTCCACTTT.

V and J are TRBV5-5 and TRBJ2-1; no definite D call. V gave up 1 base and J gave up 5 bases, with 7 bases separating them. Germline lookup yields CDR1 SGHKS and CDR2 YYEKEE (reference sequence). There are 13 residues in the CDR3. The CDR3 loop is CASSLYGNNEQFF. DNA of the CDR3: TGTGCCAGCAGCTTGTACGGTAACAATGAGCAGTTCTTC. Together with reference TRBV5-5 and TRBJ2-1, the CDR3 gives the full variable domain: DAGVTQSPTHLIKTRGQQVTLRCSPISGHKSVSWYQQVLGQGPQFIFQYYEKEERGRGNFPDRFSARQFPNYSSELNVNALLLGDSALYLCASSLYGNNEQFFGPGTRLTVL.

This chain links TRBV4-2 with TRBJ2-3; 13 bases agree with TRBD2. With 1 base clipped from V and 3 bases from J, the junction kept 7 bases outside the gene matches. This CDR3 contains 18 residues. Germline CDR1 LGHNA, CDR2 YNFKEQ. This chain's CDR3 is CASSQGGLAGAGTDTQYF. The DNA of the CDR3 is TGTGCCAGCAGCCAAGGCGGACTAGCGGGAGCCGGAACAGATACGCAGTATTTT.

This clone showed up just a few times. J is TRBJ1-4 and V is TRBV27; weak D call: TRBD1 (5 bases). Trimming removed 6 bases at V and 4 bases at J, with 15 bases between. Germline CDR1 reads MNHEY; CDR2 reads SMNVEV (reference sequence). This CDR3 comprises 15 residues. Here the CDR3 DNA reads TGTGCCAGCAGACCACTCGGGGCTGATAATGAAAAACTGTTTTTT. Translating gives CASRPLGADNEKLFF.

The rearrangement joins TRBV5-1 to TRBJ2-7; 7 bases agree with TRBD1. This CDR3 has 15 residues. CDR1 and CDR2 from the germline V gene are SGHRS and YFSETQ. The trim removed 4 bases at V and 2 bases at J, leaving 9 bases unmatched. As DNA, the CDR3 is TGCGCCAGCAGCGAATCAGGGGGTCCCCCCTACGAGCAGTACTTC. This gives the protein CASSESGGPPYEQYF.

The rearrangement links TRBV7-2 to TRBJ2-5; D gene unclear. The V end was cut by 2 bases, the J end by 2 bases, with 9 bases between. The CDR3 covers 14 residues. Germline CDR1 reads SGHTA; CDR2 reads FQGNSA. CDR3 nucleotides: TGTGCCAGCAGCTTAACTGGCAGTCAAGAGACCCAGTACTTC. The encoded protein is CASSLTGSQETQYF.